The clone carrying this T cell receptor beta chain was observed a handful of times. The antigen is not known. TCRdb's table, derived via immunoSEQ multiplex PCR, lists solely in-frame clones and lacks some. The sample shows about 20,000 clones, approximately 83% of them seen only once. The CDR3 is made up of 15 amino acids. V was trimmed by 5 bases and J by 6 bases, leaving 18 bases between them. Germline CDR1 is LGHNT and CDR2 is FRNRAP. The sample belongs to a study of OX40 agonist ivuxolimab in advanced cancers. Study information: Ivuxolimab, an agonist antibody against OX40 (CD134), was given to patients. Overall study results and limits: On average, a greater number of expanded clones characterised CD8+ T cells relative to CD4+.

This chain connects TRBV12-5 to TRBJ2-3, with TRBD2 as a possible D gene (6 bases). The receptor's source is an adult with an advanced solid tumor such as melanoma, head and neck, liver or kidney cancer. The sample consisted of CD4+ or CD8+ T cells sorted from blood, taken in a trial of the OX40 agonist ivuxolimab. The CDR3 protein is CASGLRDSRLDTQYF. CDR3 in DNA: TGTGCTAGTGGTCTAAGGGACTCCCGTCTCGATACGCAGTATTTT.